Shown below are 3 T cell receptor beta chains from a single sample sequenced in a study of healthy donors' naive CD4 and CD8 T cells. A linear amplification protocol produced the TCR libraries from 500 ng of total RNA. MiXCR, applied by TCRdb to the reads, yields one record per CDR3 protein. Of 180,000 or so distinct CDR3 sequences in the sample, around 70% were seen once. Material for sequencing was naive CD4+ and CD8+ T cells sorted from blood, pooled from several donors. Receptors were obtained from a pool of human donors in good health; the sample pools cells from several healthy donors.

J is TRBJ1-3 and V is TRBV15; D not resolved. The CDR3 extends over 16 amino acids. V lost 0 bases, J lost 0 bases, and 9 bases lay in between. Per germline, CDR1 LNHNV and CDR2 YYDKDF (reference sequence). The CDR3 is CATSRDSGSSGNTIYF. In nucleotides, the CDR3 is TGTGCCACCAGCAGAGATTCCGGTAGCTCTGGAAACACCATATATTTT. Together with reference TRBV15 and TRBJ1-3, the CDR3 gives the full variable domain: DAMVIQNPRYQVTQFGKPVTLSCSQTLNHNVMYWYQQKSSQAPKLLFHYYDKDFNNEADTPDNFQSRRPNTSFCFLDIRSPGLGDTAMYLCATSRDSGSSGNTIYFGEGSWLTVV.

This clonotype was observed a single time. The rearrangement joins TRBV6-5 to TRBJ2-3, with D perhaps matching TRBD1 or TRBD2 (5 bases each). V gave up 6 bases and J gave up 3 bases, with 16 bases separating them. CDR1 is MNHEY and CDR2 is SVGAGI in the germline V gene. This CDR3 comprises 15 residues. The CDR3 DNA sequence: TGTGCCAGCAGCCTCTGGGGGATAGGAACAGATACGCAGTATTTT. Protein product: CASSLWGIGTDTQYF.

The chain links TRBV6-5 to TRBJ1-2; D is undetermined. Germline CDR1 is MNHEY and CDR2 is SVGAGI. V was clipped by 5 bases and J by 0 bases, with 10 bases between them. The CDR3 extends over 14 amino acids. The chain's CDR3 is CASSEGLANYGYTF. CDR3 bases: TGTGCCAGCAGTGAAGGGTTGGCTAACTATGGCTACACCTTC.